The rows below give T cell receptor beta chains drawn from one sample of a study of CD8 T cells in ankylosing spondylitis. MiXCR, run by TCRdb on the 5' RACE reads, gives a single entry per CDR3 protein. This sample yields approximately 300,000 distinct CDR3 sequences, of which roughly 8% are seen a single time; 13% to 15% belongs to the top ten. The source material was blood, either unsorted or a sorted T cell fraction (not recorded which). The receptors here all came from a male donor with ankylosing spondylitis. Both conserved end residues are part of each CDR3. D genes are given only for firm matches. Size tells how often a clone was seen (once, few, many) or the class of an expanded clone, and some rows leave it out.

few,TRBJ2-2,.,TRBV7-8,TGTGCCAGCAGCCCCTTCACCGGGGAGCTGTTTTTT,CASSPFTGELFF
.,TRBJ2-1,TRBD2,TRBV15,TGTGCCACCAGCGTTCCGGGACTAGCGGGCAATGAGCAGTTCTTC,CATSVPGLAGNEQFF
.,TRBJ2-2,TRBD1,TRBV2,TGTGCCAAAGAAGACAGGGGGGCCGGGGAGCTGTTTTTT,CAKEDRGAGELFF
few,TRBJ1-2,TRBD1,TRBV6-2/TRBV6-3,TGTGCCAGCAGCCAAGATTGGACAGGCAGCTATGGCTACACCTTC,CASSQDWTGSYGYTF
many,TRBJ2-7,TRBD1,TRBV3-1,TGTGCCAGCAGCCGGGGACAGGGCTACGAGCAGTACTTC,CASSRGQGYEQYF
.,TRBJ2-3,.,TRBV4-1,TGCGCCAGCAGCCAAGAAGTCGGGCTAGCGATGACAGATACGCAGTATTTT,CASSQEVGLAMTDTQYF
many,TRBJ2-1,TRBD2,TRBV27,TGTGCCAGCAGTTCTTCACTAGCGTCAAGCTCCTACAATGAGCAGTTCTTC,CASSSSLASSSYNEQFF
.,TRBJ2-1,.,TRBV5-1,TGCGCCAGCAGCCTGGACCGGCCAAGGGGTGAGCAGTTCTTC,CASSLDRPRGEQFF
.,TRBJ1-1,.,TRBV2,TGTGCCAGCAGTGTATTCAAGGGTTCGAACACTGAAGCTTTCTTT,CASSVFKGSNTEAFF
.,TRBJ2-1,TRBD2,TRBV18,TGTGCCAGCTCACCACGACTAGCGGGAGGGCCCGCTGGGGTCGGTGAGCAGTTCTTC,CASSPRLAGGPAGVGEQFF
once,TRBJ1-5,.,TRBV19,TGTACCAGTAGCCCGCCGAGGGGAAGCAATCAGCCCCAGCATTTT,CTSSPPRGSNQPQHF
.,TRBJ2-7,.,TRBV7-6,TGTGCCAGCGGAATTGGCAACCTCTACGAGCAGTACTTC,CASGIGNLYEQYF
many,TRBJ2-2,TRBD1,TRBV4-2,TGTGCCAGCAGCCAAGGGCAGGGGGACACCGGGGAGCTGTTTTTT,CASSQGQGDTGELFF
few,TRBJ2-6,TRBD1,TRBV5-1,TGCGCCAGCAGGTCTGGGACAGGGGGACCTGGGGCCAACGTCCTGACTTTC,CASRSGTGGPGANVLTF
.,TRBJ2-1,.,TRBV20-1,TGCAGTGCCGGCCATCTCCGGGACACTTTAATTTACAATGAGCAGTTCTTC,CSAGHLRDTLIYNEQFF
few,TRBJ2-3,TRBD2,TRBV9,TGTGCCAGCAGCGGACTAGCGGGAGCGTGGAGTGGTCGCACAGATACGCAGTATTTT,CASSGLAGAWSGRTDTQYF
.,TRBJ2-2,TRBD1,TRBV7-9,TGTGCCAGCAGCCCTCGGGACAGACTTAACACCGGGGAGCTGTTTTTT,CASSPRDRLNTGELFF
many,TRBJ1-2,.,TRBV6-2/TRBV6-3,TGTGCCAGCAGTTACTCGGGGGTTTTTAATGGCTACACCTTC,CASSYSGVFNGYTF
few,TRBJ2-7,TRBD1,TRBV7-2,TGTGCCAGCAGCTTCTGGGGGCCAGACAGGGCCTACGAGCAGTACTTC,CASSFWGPDRAYEQYF
many,TRBJ2-5,.,TRBV5-1,TGCGCCAGCAGCTTGGTGGGACGAAAAAGGGAGACCCAGTACTTC,CASSLVGRKRETQYF
many,TRBJ2-2,TRBD2,TRBV2,TGTGCCAGCAGTCCCACTAGCGGGAGGACCGGGGAGCTGTTTTTT,CASSPTSGRTGELFF
.,TRBJ2-7,.,TRBV16,TGTGCCAGCAGCCAAGCTTTGGGATACGAGCAGTACTTC,CASSQALGYEQYF
.,TRBJ2-7,.,TRBV20-1,TGCAGTGTTGCGAGCACAGGATCCGAGCAGTACTTC,CSVASTGSEQYF
.,TRBJ2-3,TRBD2,TRBV14,TGTGCCAGCAGCCATAGCGGGAGCACAGATACGCAGTATTTT,CASSHSGSTDTQYF
many,TRBJ2-7,TRBD1,TRBV4-3,TGCGCCAGCAGCCAAGAATCTAGTACAGGGGGAGGATACGAGCAGTACTTC,CASSQESSTGGGYEQYF